A single sample gave rise to the 8 T cell receptor beta chains below, sequenced in a study of shared clonotypes between healthy human individuals. Naivety among CD8 cells was defined by CD45RO negativity and positive CCR7 selection, thereby excluding terminally differentiated effector memory CD45RA+ cells. Here immunoSEQ multiplex PCR was the method, and the copy in TCRdb shows in-frame clones only, minus some. The sample lists some 630,000 clones, about 96% occurring once. The specimen was naive CD8+ T cells sorted from blood. These receptors were obtained from a woman in her 30s in good health.

V is TRBV19 and J is TRBJ2-7; 10 bases map to TRBD2. This CDR3 comprises 15 residues. J was trimmed by 5 bases and V by 3 bases; bases with no gene match: 7. Germline CDR1 and CDR2: LNHDA and SQIVND (reference sequence). The DNA of the CDR3 is TGTGCCAGTAGTATGTGGACTAGCGGAGGCCACGAGCAGTACTTC. This translates into CASSMWTSGGHEQYF.

J is TRBJ2-1 and V is TRBV4-1; weak D call: TRBD2 (6 bases). Per the germline V gene, CDR1 is MGHRA and CDR2 is YSYEKL. This CDR3 region has 16 residues. V was trimmed by 0 bases and J by 9 bases, leaving 18 bases between them. CDR3 in DNA: TGCGCCAGCAGCCAAGATAGGGCTAGCGCTCTCGGTGAGCAGTTCTTC. This encodes CASSQDRASALGEQFF.

The DNA of the CDR3 is TGTGCCAGCAGCATTACAGTTCCAATCTCATGGGGAAACACCATATATTTT. It encodes CASSITVPISWGNTIYF. The genes are TRBV7-9 and TRBJ1-3, with unresolved D. Trimming shortened V by 5 bases and J by 4 bases, and 21 bases separated the two germline ends. Germline CDR1 and CDR2: SEHNR and FQNEAQ (reference sequence). This CDR3 region has 17 residues.

For the CDR3, the DNA is TGTGCCAGCAGCGAACCAGAAGACAGGACCGCGGGGGACGAGCAGTACTTC. Translated: CASSEPEDRTAGDEQYF. The chain links TRBV2 to TRBJ2-7; D is perhaps TRBD2 (7 bases). Looked up from germline, CDR1 is SNHLY and CDR2 is FYNNEI. The length of the CDR3 is 17 residues. V was shortened by 6 bases and J by 5 bases, with 26 bases between the two germline ends.

This clone was detected only once. This chain links TRBV6-1 with TRBJ2-7; D may match TRBD1 or TRBD2 (5 bases each). Germline CDR1 is MNHNS and CDR2 is SASEGT. V lost 5 bases to trimming and J lost 0 bases, with 11 bases between them. The CDR3 consists of 14 residues. The CDR3 is CASSFRDGSYEQYF. The CDR3 nucleotides read TGTGCCAGCAGTTTCCGGGACGGCTCCTACGAGCAGTACTTC.

V gene TRBV28 combines with J gene TRBJ2-7; D unresolved. Trimming took off 7 bases at V and 6 bases at J, with 13 bases between the two ends. Germline V lookup: CDR1 MDHEN, CDR2 SYDVKM. This CDR3 spans 12 amino acids. This CDR3 is CASKSGSLEQYF. In DNA form, the CDR3 reads TGTGCCAGCAAGTCAGGCTCCCTCGAGCAGTACTTC.

The V and J genes are TRBV5-6 and TRBJ2-7; 7 bases map to TRBD1. V trimming: 4 bases; J trimming: 3 bases; junction bases outside the gene matches: 10. The CDR3 length is 15 residues. Per germline, CDR1 SGHDT and CDR2 YYEEEE. The CDR3, as DNA: TGTGCCAGCAGCCCCGGACAGGAACTTCTCTACGAGCAGTACTTC. Its protein is CASSPGQELLYEQYF.

This sequence joins TRBV11-2 and TRBJ2-1, with 9 bases that match TRBD1. The germline V gene encodes CDR1 SGHAT and CDR2 FQNNGV. V was clipped by 1 base and J by 7 bases; unmatched bases: 8. The CDR3 sequence is 16 residues long. The CDR3 loop is CASSLAKGQGGNEQFF. The DNA of the CDR3 is TGTGCCAGCAGCTTAGCCAAGGGACAGGGAGGGAATGAGCAGTTCTTC.